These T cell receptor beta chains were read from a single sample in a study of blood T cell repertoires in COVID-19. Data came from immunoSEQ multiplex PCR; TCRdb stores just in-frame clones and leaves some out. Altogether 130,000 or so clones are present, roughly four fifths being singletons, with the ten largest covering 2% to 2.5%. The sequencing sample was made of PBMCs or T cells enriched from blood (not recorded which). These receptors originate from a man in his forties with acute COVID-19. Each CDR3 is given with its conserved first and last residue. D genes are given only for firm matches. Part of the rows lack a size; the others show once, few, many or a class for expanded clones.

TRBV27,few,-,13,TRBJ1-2,CASGQTDHYGYTF,TGTGCCAGCGGACAGACAGACCACTATGGCTACACCTTC
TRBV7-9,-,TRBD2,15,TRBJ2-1,CASSPGTSGYNEQFF,TGTGCCAGCAGCCCCGGGACTAGCGGCTACAATGAGCAGTTCTTC
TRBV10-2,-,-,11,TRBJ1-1,CASSYDTEAFF,TGCGCCAGCAGCTACGACACTGAAGCTTTCTTT
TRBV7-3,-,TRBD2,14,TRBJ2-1,CASSPGLAGDEQFF,TGTGCCAGCAGCCCGGGACTAGCGGGAGATGAGCAGTTCTTC
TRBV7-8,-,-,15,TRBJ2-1,CASSQETAAYNEQFF,TGTGCCAGCAGCCAGGAGACAGCTGCCTACAATGAGCAGTTCTTC
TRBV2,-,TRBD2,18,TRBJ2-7,CASSEWGGLAESSYEQYF,TGTGCCAGCAGTGAATGGGGGGGACTAGCGGAAAGCTCCTACGAGCAGTACTTC
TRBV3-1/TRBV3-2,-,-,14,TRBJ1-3,CASSPTGWGNTIYF,TGTGCCAGCAGTCCGACTGGATGGGGCAACACCATATATTTT
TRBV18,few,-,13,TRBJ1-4,CASSRARNEKLFF,TGTGCCAGCTCACGGGCAAGAAATGAAAAACTGTTTTTT
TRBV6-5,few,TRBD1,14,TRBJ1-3,CASKTGGSGNTIYF,TGTGCCAGCAAAACAGGGGGCTCTGGAAACACCATATATTTT
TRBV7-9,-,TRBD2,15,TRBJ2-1,CASSLMSSGSLEQFF,TGTGCCAGCAGCTTAATGTCTAGCGGGAGCCTTGAGCAGTTCTTC
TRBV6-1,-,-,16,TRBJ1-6,CASSEEGRARLSPLHF,TGTGCCAGCAGTGAAGAGGGCAGGGCGAGGCTTTCACCCCTCCACTTT
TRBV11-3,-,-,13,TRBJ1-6,CASSFRANSPLHF,TGTGCCAGCAGCTTCAGGGCCAATTCACCCCTCCACTTT
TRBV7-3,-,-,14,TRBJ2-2,CASSLRPGTGELFF,TGTGCCAGCAGCTTACGGCCGGGGACCGGGGAGCTGTTTTTT
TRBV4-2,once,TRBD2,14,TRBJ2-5,CASSAAGGSKTQYF,TGTGCCAGCAGCGCAGCGGGAGGGTCGAAGACCCAGTACTTC
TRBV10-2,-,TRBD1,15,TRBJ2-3,CASSETGVSTDTQYF,TGCGCCAGCAGTGAGACAGGGGTTAGCACAGATACGCAGTATTTT
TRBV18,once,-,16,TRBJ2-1,CASSPRTLALYNEQFF,TGTGCCAGCTCACCAAGAACACTAGCCCTCTACAATGAGCAGTTCTTC
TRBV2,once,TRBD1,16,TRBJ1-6,CASTRGTGVLNSPLHF,TGTGCCAGCACCCGAGGGACAGGGGTCCTCAATTCACCCCTCCACTTT
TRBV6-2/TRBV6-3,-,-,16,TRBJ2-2,CASSYFGGAGTGELFF,TGTGCCAGCAGTTACTTTGGGGGGGCCGGAACCGGGGAGCTGTTTTTT
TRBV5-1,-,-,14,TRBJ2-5,CASQALLRGETQYF,TGCGCCAGTCAAGCCCTTCTTAGGGGGGAGACCCAGTACTTC
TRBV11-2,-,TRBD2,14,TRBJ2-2,CASGLRGGAGELFF,TGTGCCAGCGGACTCCGGGGGGGCGCCGGGGAGCTGTTTTTT
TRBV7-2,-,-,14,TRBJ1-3,CASSLLRQGNTIYF,TGTGCCAGCAGCTTACTGAGACAGGGAAACACCATATATTTT
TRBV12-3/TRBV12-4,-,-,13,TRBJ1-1,CASSLVGDMEAFF,TGTGCCAGCAGTTTAGTAGGGGACATGGAAGCTTTCTTT
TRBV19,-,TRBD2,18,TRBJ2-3,CASSIGPLGGGFTDTQYF,TGTGCCAGTAGTATAGGCCCCCTAGGCGGGGGGTTCACAGATACGCAGTATTTT
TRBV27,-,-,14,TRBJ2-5,CASSPGGTEETQYF,TGTGCCAGCAGTCCCGGCGGAACCGAAGAGACCCAGTACTTC
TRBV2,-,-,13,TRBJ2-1,CASDLGGYNEQFF,TGTGCCTCCGACTTGGGTGGCTACAATGAGCAGTTCTTC
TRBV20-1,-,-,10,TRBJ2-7,CSVQDYEQYF,TGCAGCGTACAGGATTACGAGCAGTACTTC
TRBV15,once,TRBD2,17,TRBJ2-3,CATSRGFLRGEADTQYF,TGTGCCACCAGCAGAGGGTTCTTGCGGGGGGAGGCAGATACGCAGTATTTT
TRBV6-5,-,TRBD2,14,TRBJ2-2,CASTSGGNTGELFF,TGTGCCAGCACTAGCGGGGGGAACACCGGGGAGCTGTTTTTT
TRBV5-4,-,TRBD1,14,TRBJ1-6,CASSLDRYNSPLHF,TGTGCCAGCAGCCTGGACAGGTATAATTCACCCCTCCACTTT
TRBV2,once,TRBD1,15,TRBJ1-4,CASIKGQGTNEKLFF,TGTGCCAGCATCAAAGGACAGGGGACTAATGAAAAACTGTTTTTT
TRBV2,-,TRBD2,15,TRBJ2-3,CASSGLAGSTDTQYF,TGTGCCAGCAGCGGACTAGCGGGTTCCACAGATACGCAGTATTTT
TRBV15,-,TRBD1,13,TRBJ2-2,CGAGTVNTGELFF,TGTGGTGCCGGGACAGTCAACACCGGGGAGCTGTTTTTT
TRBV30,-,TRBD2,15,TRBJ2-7,CAWSNKGLAGVEQYF,TGTGCCTGGAGTAATAAGGGACTAGCGGGGGTCGAGCAGTACTTC
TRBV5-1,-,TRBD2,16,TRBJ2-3,CASSLPTSGDTDTQYF,TGCGCCAGCAGCCTCCCGACTAGCGGGGACACAGATACGCAGTATTTT
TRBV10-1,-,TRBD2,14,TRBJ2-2,CASSTSGGAGELFF,TGCGCCAGCTCTACTAGCGGGGGGGCCGGGGAGCTGTTTTTT
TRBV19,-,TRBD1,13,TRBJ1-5,CASRPTGSQPQHF,TGTGCCAGTAGGCCGACAGGGTCTCAGCCCCAGCATTTT
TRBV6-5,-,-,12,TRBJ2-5,CASRGVQETQYF,TGTGCCAGCAGAGGGGTACAAGAGACCCAGTACTTC
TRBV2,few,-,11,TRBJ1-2,CASKRSYGYTF,TGTGCCAGCAAGAGGTCCTATGGCTACACCTTC
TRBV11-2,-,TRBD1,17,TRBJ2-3,CASSLMWGTESTDTQYF,TGTGCCAGCAGCTTAATGTGGGGGACAGAGAGCACAGATACGCAGTATTTT
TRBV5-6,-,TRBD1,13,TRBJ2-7,CASSWGRGYEQYF,TGTGCCAGCAGCTGGGGCAGGGGGTACGAGCAGTACTTC
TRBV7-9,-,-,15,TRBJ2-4,CASSVPVLAKNIQYF,TGTGCCAGCAGCGTTCCTGTCTTGGCCAAAAACATTCAGTACTTC
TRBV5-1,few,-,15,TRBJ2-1,CASSSTTSSYNEQFF,TGCGCCAGCAGCTCCACGACTAGCTCCTACAATGAGCAGTTCTTC
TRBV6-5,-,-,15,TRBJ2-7,CASSYLDSRSYEQYF,TGTGCCAGCAGTTACCTCGACTCCCGCTCCTACGAGCAGTACTTC
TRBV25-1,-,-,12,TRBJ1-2,CASSAAGGGYTF,TGTGCCAGCAGTGCCGCGGGGGGTGGCTACACCTTC
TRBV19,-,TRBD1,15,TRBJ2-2,CASSTGTGLYGELFF,TGTGCCAGTAGTACCGGGACAGGGTTATACGGGGAGCTGTTTTTT